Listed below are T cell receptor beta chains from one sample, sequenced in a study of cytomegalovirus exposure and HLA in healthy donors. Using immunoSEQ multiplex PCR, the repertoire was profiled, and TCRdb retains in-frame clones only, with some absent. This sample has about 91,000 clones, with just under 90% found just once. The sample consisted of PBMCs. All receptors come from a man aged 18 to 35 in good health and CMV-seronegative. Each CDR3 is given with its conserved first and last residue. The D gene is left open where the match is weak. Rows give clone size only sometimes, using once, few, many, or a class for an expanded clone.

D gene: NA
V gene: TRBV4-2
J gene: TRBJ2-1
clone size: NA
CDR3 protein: CASSQESETYQFF
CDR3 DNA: TGTGCCAGCAGCCAAGAATCGGAGACTTATCAGTTCTTC

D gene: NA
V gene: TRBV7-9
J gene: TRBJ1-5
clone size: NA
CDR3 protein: CASSPGAGGNQPQHF
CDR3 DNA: TGTGCCAGCAGCCCCGGGGCCGGGGGGAATCAGCCCCAGCATTTT

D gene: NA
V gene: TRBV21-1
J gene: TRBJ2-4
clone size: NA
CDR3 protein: CASSKSGAKNIQYF
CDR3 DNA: TGTGCCAGCAGCAAGTCGGGAGCCAAAAACATTCAGTACTTC

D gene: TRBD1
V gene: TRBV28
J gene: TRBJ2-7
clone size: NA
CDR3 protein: CASSFSGFIGGISFRGLRPYEQYF
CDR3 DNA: TGTGCCAGCAGTTTTTCCGGCTTCATTGGGGGCATAAGTTTCAGGGGGCTCCGGCCCTACGAGCAGTACTTC

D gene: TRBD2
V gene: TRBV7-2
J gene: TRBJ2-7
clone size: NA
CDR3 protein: CASSLHPGLAGDMPYEQYF
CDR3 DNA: TGTGCCAGCAGCCTCCACCCGGGACTAGCGGGAGATATGCCCTACGAGCAGTACTTC

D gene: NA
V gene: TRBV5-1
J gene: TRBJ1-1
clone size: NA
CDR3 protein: CASTSHARDTEAFF
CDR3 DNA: TGCGCCAGCACCTCACACGCGAGGGACACTGAAGCTTTCTTT

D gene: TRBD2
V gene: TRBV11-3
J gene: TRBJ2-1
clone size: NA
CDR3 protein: CASSSLAGHNEQFF
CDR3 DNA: TGTGCCAGCAGCTCCCTAGCGGGACACAATGAGCAGTTCTTC

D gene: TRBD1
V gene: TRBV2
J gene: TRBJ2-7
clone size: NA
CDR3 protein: CASREVTGAYEQYF
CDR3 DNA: TGTGCCAGCAGGGAAGTTACAGGGGCCTACGAGCAGTACTTC

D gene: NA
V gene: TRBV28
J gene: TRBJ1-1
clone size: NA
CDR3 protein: CASYGQMNTEAFF
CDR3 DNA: TGTGCCAGCTACGGACAGATGAACACTGAAGCTTTCTTT

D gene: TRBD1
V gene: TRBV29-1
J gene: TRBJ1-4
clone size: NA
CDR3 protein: CSTRTGNEKLFF
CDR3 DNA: TGCAGCACCAGGACAGGGAATGAAAAACTGTTTTTT

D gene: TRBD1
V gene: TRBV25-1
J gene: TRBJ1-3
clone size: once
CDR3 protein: CASSATGTAGNTIYF
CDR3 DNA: TGTGCCAGCAGTGCAACCGGGACAGCTGGAAACACCATATATTTT

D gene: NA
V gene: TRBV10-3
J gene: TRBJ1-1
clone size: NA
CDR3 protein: CAISEGQGVPEAFF
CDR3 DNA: TGTGCCATCAGTGAAGGGCAGGGCGTACCTGAAGCTTTCTTT

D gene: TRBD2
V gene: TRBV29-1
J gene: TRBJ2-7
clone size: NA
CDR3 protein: CSVLSGRVREQYF
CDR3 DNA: TGCAGCGTTCTTAGCGGGAGGGTCCGGGAGCAGTACTTC

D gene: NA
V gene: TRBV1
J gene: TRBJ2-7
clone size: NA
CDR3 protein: CTSSQESVAGVYEQYF
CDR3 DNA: TGCACCAGCAGCCAAGAGTCCGTAGCGGGAGTCTACGAGCAGTACTTC

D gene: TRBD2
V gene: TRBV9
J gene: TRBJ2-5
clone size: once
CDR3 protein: CASSPRLAGDQETQYF
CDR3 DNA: TGTGCCAGCAGCCCTCGACTAGCGGGGGACCAAGAGACCCAGTACTTC

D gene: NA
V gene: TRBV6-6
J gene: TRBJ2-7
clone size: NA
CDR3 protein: CASSRIVRGMSEQYF
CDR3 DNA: TGTGCCAGCAGTCGTATCGTTAGGGGGATGAGTGAGCAGTACTTC

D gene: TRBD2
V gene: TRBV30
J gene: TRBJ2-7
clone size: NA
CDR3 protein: CAWSVPLAGADEQYF
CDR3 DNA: TGTGCCTGGAGTGTACCATTAGCGGGGGCGGACGAGCAGTACTTC

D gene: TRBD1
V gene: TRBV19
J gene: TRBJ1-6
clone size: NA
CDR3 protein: CASSGGGSYNSPLHF
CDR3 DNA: TGTGCCAGCTCAGGGGGCGGCTCCTATAATTCACCCCTCCACTTT

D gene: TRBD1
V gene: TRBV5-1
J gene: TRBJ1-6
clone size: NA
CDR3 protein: CASSPGTGGSYNSPLHF
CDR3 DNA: TGCGCCAGCAGCCCGGGGACAGGGGGCTCCTATAATTCACCCCTCCACTTT

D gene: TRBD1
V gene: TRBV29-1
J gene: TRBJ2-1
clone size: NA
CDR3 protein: CSVESGTGYNEQFF
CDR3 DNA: TGCAGCGTTGAGAGTGGGACAGGGTACAATGAGCAGTTCTTC

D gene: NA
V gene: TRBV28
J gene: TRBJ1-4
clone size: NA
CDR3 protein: CASSLLLEKLFF
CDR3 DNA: TGTGCCAGCAGTTTACTTCTTGAAAAACTGTTTTTT

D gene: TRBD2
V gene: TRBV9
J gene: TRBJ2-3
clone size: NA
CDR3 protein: CASSVAGGGTDTQYF
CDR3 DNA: TGTGCCAGCAGCGTAGCGGGAGGGGGCACAGATACGCAGTATTTT

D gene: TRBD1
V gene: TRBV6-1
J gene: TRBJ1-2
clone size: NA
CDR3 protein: CASSEAPGTGGTVWGYTF
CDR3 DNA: TGTGCCAGCAGTGAAGCTCCGGGGACAGGGGGCACGGTATGGGGCTACACCTTC

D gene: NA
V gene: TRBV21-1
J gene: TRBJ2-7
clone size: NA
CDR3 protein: CASSISQRTEQYF
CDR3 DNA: TGTGCCAGCAGCATTAGCCAGCGGACCGAGCAGTACTTC

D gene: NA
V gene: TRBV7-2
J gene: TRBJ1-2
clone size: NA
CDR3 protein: CASSEHGVGYTF
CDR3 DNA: TGTGCCAGCAGCGAGCACGGGGTGGGCTACACCTTC

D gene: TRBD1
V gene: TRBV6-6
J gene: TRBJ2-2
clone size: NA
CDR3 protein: CASSYDRGNTGELFF
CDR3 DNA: TGTGCCAGCAGTTACGACAGGGGAAACACCGGGGAGCTGTTTTTT

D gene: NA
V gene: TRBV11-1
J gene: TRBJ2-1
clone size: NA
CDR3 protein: CASSSYFGGTYNEQFF
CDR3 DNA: TGTGCCAGCAGCTCGTATTTTGGCGGGACCTACAATGAGCAGTTCTTC

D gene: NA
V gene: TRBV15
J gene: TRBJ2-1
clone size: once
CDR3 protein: CATSRDWNGGEQFF
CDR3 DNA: TGTGCCACCAGCAGAGATTGGAACGGCGGCGAGCAGTTCTTC

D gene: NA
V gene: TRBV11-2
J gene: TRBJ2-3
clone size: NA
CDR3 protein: CASSFMAPPDTQYF
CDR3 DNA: TGTGCCAGCAGCTTTATGGCCCCCCCAGATACGCAGTATTTT

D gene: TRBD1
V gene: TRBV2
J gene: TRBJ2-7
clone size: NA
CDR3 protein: CASSEAGTGLYEQYF
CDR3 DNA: TGTGCCAGCAGTGAAGCCGGGACAGGGCTCTACGAGCAGTACTTC

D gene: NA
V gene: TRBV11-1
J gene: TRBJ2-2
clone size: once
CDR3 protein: CASSLDWGRDTGELFF
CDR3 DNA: TGTGCCAGCAGCTTAGATTGGGGCCGGGACACCGGGGAGCTGTTTTTT

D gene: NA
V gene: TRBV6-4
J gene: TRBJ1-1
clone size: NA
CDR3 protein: CASSSQAGNTEAFF
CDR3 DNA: TGTGCCAGTAGTAGTCAGGCTGGGAACACTGAAGCTTTCTTT

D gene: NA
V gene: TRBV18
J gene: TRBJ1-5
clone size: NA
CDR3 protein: CASSPSTANQPQHF
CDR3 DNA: TGTGCCAGCTCGCCTTCGACTGCAAATCAGCCCCAGCATTTT